These 27 T cell receptor beta chains were all obtained from the same sample, sequenced in a study of T cells expressing NK-cell markers. TCRdb re-analyzed the 5' RACE reads; it lists each CDR3 protein once, without DNA. This sample's table has some 460,000 distinct CDR3 sequences. What was sequenced was blood T cells: a sorted CD56 or NKG2C T cell subset, CD4+ or CD8+ T cells, or bulk PBMC T cells (not recorded which). All receptors come from a woman in her fifties or sixties in good health.

The V gene is TRBV5-1, the J gene TRBJ1-2; there is no DNA to check the TCRdb D call of TRBD1. CDR1 and CDR2 (germline): SGHRS, YFSETQ. CDR3 length equals 17 residues. The CDR3 is CASSPHRGQFANYGYTF.

The chain uses TRBV7-2 and TRBJ2-1; TCRdb calls TRBD2, which cannot be checked without DNA. In germline, CDR1 is SGHTA, CDR2 FQGNSA. CDR3 length: 13 amino acids. The CDR3 region is CASSLRLGSEQFF.

CDR3 protein: CATSDFRTPYGYTF. The V gene is TRBV24-1, the J gene TRBJ1-2. This CDR3 is built from 14 residues. Looked up from germline, CDR1 is KGHDR and CDR2 is SFDVKD.

J is TRBJ1-1 and V is TRBV28; as DNA is missing, the TRBD1 call by TCRdb cannot be tested. The CDR3 is made up of 15 amino acids. Germline CDR1 and CDR2: MDHEN and SYDVKM. The CDR3 sequence is CASSSRDSPNTEAFF.

This sequence joins TRBV5-4 and TRBJ2-2; as DNA is missing, the TRBD2 call by TCRdb cannot be tested. The CDR3 length is 20 residues. From germline, CDR1 is SGHNT and CDR2 YYREEE (reference sequence). CDR3 loop: CASSWERGLAGGSNTGELFF.

The CDR3 here is CSATGALLAKNIQYF. The chain combines TRBV20-1 with TRBJ2-4; checking the TCRdb D call of TRBD2 is not possible without DNA. The germline gives CDR1 DFQATT, CDR2 SNEGSKA (reference sequence). The CDR3 is 15 residues long.

The V gene is TRBV12-3 or TRBV12-4, the J gene TRBJ2-3; TCRdb selects TRBD2, and the lack of DNA leaves this call unchecked. The CDR3 length is 15 residues. CDR3 sequence: CASSIGGGNTDTQYF.

The chain links TRBV6-5 to TRBJ2-3; TCRdb picks TRBD2, but there is no DNA to check that call. Germline CDR1 is MNHEY and CDR2 is SVGAGI. There are 16 residues in the CDR3. The CDR3: CASSSWTSGSGDTQYF.

The chain employs TRBV6-5 and TRBJ2-5; TCRdb's D call, TRBD1, is unchecked because there is no DNA. This CDR3 has 16 amino acids. CDR1 is MNHEY, CDR2 SVGAGI, per germline. CDR3 loop: CASSYLGRGLEETQYF.

This sequence joins TRBV12-5 and TRBJ2-4; checking the TCRdb D call of TRBD1 is not possible without DNA. The CDR3 is made up of 15 amino acids. Germline V lookup: CDR1 LGHNT, CDR2 FRNRAP. This CDR3 is CASGLPGVAKNIQYF. The whole variable domain, filled in from reference TRBV12-5 and TRBJ2-4, reads DARVTQTPRHKVTEMGQEVTMRCQPILGHNTVFWYRQTMMQGLELLAYFRNRAPLDDSGMPKDRFSAEMPDATLATLKIQPSEPRDSAVYFCASGLPGVAKNIQYFGAGTRLSVL.

The rearrangement joins TRBV5-1 to TRBJ1-5; the D call of TRBD1 rests on TCRdb alone, since no DNA is present to check it. The CDR3 has 16 amino acids. Per the germline V gene, CDR1 is SGHRS and CDR2 is YFSETQ. The CDR3: CASSLLGTGGSEPQHF. Together with reference TRBV5-1 and TRBJ1-5, the CDR3 gives the full variable domain: KAGVTQTPRYLIKTRGQQVTLSCSPISGHRSVSWYQQTPGQGLQFLFEYFSETQRNKGNFPGRFSGRQFSNSRSEMNVSTLELGDSALYLCASSLLGTGGSEPQHFGDGTRLSIL.

The chain couples TRBV25-1 to TRBJ2-2; the TRBD1 assignment by TCRdb is unverifiable without DNA. The CDR3 consists of 15 residues. CDR1 and CDR2 (germline): MGHDK, SYGVNS. The CDR3 is CASSESQGHSGELFF.

V gene TRBV21-1 combines with J gene TRBJ2-1; the D call from TCRdb, TRBD2, cannot be confirmed without DNA. TRBV21-1 is designated a pseudogene. CDR3 length: 19 residues. CDR3 protein: CASRHQGTSGRATDNEQFF.

This chain uses TRBV4-1 with TRBJ1-2. Looked up from germline, CDR1 is MGHRA and CDR2 is YSYEKL. This CDR3 comprises 14 residues. CDR3 loop: CASSQEGNFYGYTF.

The chain is built from TRBV27 and TRBJ2-3; the D call from TCRdb, TRBD2, cannot be confirmed without DNA. This CDR3 comprises 17 residues. Germline lookup yields CDR1 MNHEY and CDR2 SMNVEV (reference sequence). The CDR3: CASSPLGLAGGADTQYF.

CDR3 residues: CASGGALGLADNNEQFF. The chain links TRBV5-5 to TRBJ2-1; without DNA, the TCRdb call of TRBD2 cannot be checked. Germline loops: CDR1 SGHKS, CDR2 YYEKEE (reference sequence). The CDR3 is made up of 17 amino acids. The whole variable domain, remainder taken from reference TRBV5-5 and TRBJ2-1, is DAGVTQSPTHLIKTRGQQVTLRCSPISGHKSVSWYQQVLGQGPQFIFQYYEKEERGRGNFPDRFSARQFPNYSSELNVNALLLGDSALYLCASGGALGLADNNEQFFGPGTRLTVL.

The rearrangement uses TRBV20-1 and TRBJ2-1. The germline CDR1 and CDR2 sequences are DFQATT and SNEGSKA (reference sequence). This CDR3 has 12 residues. This chain's CDR3 is CSAGVSVYEQFF.

The rearrangement links TRBV3-1 to TRBJ1-1; no DNA is available, so the TRBD1 call from TCRdb remains unchecked. Germline CDR1 and CDR2: LGHDT and YNNKEL (reference sequence). The CDR3 totals 14 residues. The CDR3 region is CASRPTGGSTEAFF. Variable domain in full (rest from reference TRBV3-1 and TRBJ1-1): DTAVSQTPKYLVTQMGNDKSIKCEQNLGHDTMYWYKQDSKKFLKIMFSYNNKELIINETVPNRFSPKSPDKAHLNLHINSLELGDSAVYFCASRPTGGSTEAFFGQGTRLTVV.

The chain carries TRBV18 and TRBJ2-5. CDR3 size: 15 residues. Germline assignment: CDR1 KGHSH and CDR2 LQKENI. This chain's CDR3 is CASSPPHSLGETQYF.

V gene TRBV5-1 combines with J gene TRBJ2-5; TCRdb's D call of TRBD1 is untestable without DNA. CDR3 size: 15 residues. CDR1 and CDR2 from the germline V gene are SGHRS and YFSETQ. The CDR3 loop is CASSLADQGGETQYF.

The chain has TRBV12-3 or TRBV12-4 and TRBJ2-3; TCRdb picks TRBD1, but there is no DNA to check that call. This CDR3 region has 18 residues. The CDR3 loop reads CASSLAVLGQGWADTQYF.

This rearrangement joins TRBV6-6 to TRBJ1-3. The CDR3 totals 16 residues. Germline V lookup: CDR1 MNHNY, CDR2 SVGAGI (reference sequence). The CDR3: CASSFAGPVSGNTIYF.

The chain links TRBV5-1 to TRBJ2-5; the TCRdb call, TRBD2, lacks DNA for checking. This CDR3 is built from 15 residues. Germline values: CDR1 SGHRS, CDR2 YFSETQ. CDR3 loop: CASREGGVGKETQYF.

The chain joins TRBV10-3 to TRBJ1-6; the TCRdb call, TRBD1, lacks DNA for checking. Looked up from germline, CDR1 is ENHRY and CDR2 is SYGVKD. The CDR3 is 14 residues long. The CDR3 loop is CAISERGQDSPLHF.

V gene TRBV3-1 combines with J gene TRBJ2-1; without DNA, the TCRdb call of TRBD2 cannot be checked. Germline V gives CDR1 LGHDT, CDR2 YNNKEL (reference sequence). This CDR3 is 18 amino acids long. The CDR3 sequence: CASSPRGGLAGGHNEQFF.

The J gene is TRBJ1-2, the V gene TRBV7-2; the TRBD1 assignment by TCRdb is unverifiable without DNA. Germline V CDR1 and CDR2: SGHTA, FQGNSA. This CDR3 spans 16 amino acids. CDR3 loop: CASSLPGQGKDYGYTF. Looking up the rest from reference TRBV7-2 and TRBJ1-2 gives the full variable domain: GAGVSQSPSNKVTEKGKDVELRCDPISGHTALYWYRQSLGQGLEFLIYFQGNSAPDKSGLPSDRFSAERTGGSVSTLTIQRTQQEDSAVYLCASSLPGQGKDYGYTFGSGTRLTVV.

The chain carries TRBV12-3 or TRBV12-4 and TRBJ1-5; TCRdb outputs TRBD1, but without DNA this stays unchecked. The CDR3 consists of 17 residues. CDR3 residues: CASSLIGAVNPRWAQHF.